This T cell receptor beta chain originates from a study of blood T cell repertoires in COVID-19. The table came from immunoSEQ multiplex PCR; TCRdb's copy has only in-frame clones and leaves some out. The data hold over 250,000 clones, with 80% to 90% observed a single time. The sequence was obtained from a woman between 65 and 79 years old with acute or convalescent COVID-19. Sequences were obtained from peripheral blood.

The CDR3 DNA reads as TGTGCCAGCAGTCCGGGTCAGATCGGTTACAATGAGCAGTTCTTC. Translation: CASSPGQIGYNEQFF. The gene calls are TRBV3-1 (or the pseudogene TRBV3-2) and TRBJ2-1; D is ambiguous. There are 15 residues in the CDR3. The germline V and J ends were trimmed by 6 bases and 4 bases, with 16 bases remaining between them. Germline V gene lookup returns CDR1 LGHDT and CDR2 YNNKEL (reference sequence).